Below, one TCR beta chain is given with its context. Only in-frame clones appear in the TCRdb table, and some are missing; sequencing was by immunoSEQ multiplex PCR. The sample has more than 70,000 clones; 85% to 90% are singletons. The data were taken from a study of PD-L1 blockade in urothelial cancer. Study at large: From about 2014, patients received atezolizumab, given as 1,200 mg intravenously every 3 weeks.

The CDR3 contains 16 residues. V was pared by 2 bases and J by 2 bases, with 10 bases of the junction left unmatched. The V gene's germline CDR1 is SGDLS and CDR2 YYNGEE. This TCR derives from a man between 60 and 75 years old with urothelial cancer. This chain uses TRBV9 with TRBJ2-7; 7 nucleotides agree with TRBD1. This sample comprised PBMCs, obtained around atezolizumab (anti-PD-L1) treatment. CDR3 loop: CASSVRPRDSTYEQYF. In DNA, the CDR3 is TGTGCCAGCAGCGTCCGCCCCCGGGACAGCACCTACGAGCAGTACTTC. Full variable domain (remainder filled in from reference TRBV9 and TRBJ2-7): DSGVTQTPKHLITATGQRVTLRCSPRSGDLSVYWYQQSLDQGLQFLIQYYNGEERAKGNILERFSAQQFPDLHSELNLSSLELGDSALYFCASSVRPRDSTYEQYFGPGTRLTVT.